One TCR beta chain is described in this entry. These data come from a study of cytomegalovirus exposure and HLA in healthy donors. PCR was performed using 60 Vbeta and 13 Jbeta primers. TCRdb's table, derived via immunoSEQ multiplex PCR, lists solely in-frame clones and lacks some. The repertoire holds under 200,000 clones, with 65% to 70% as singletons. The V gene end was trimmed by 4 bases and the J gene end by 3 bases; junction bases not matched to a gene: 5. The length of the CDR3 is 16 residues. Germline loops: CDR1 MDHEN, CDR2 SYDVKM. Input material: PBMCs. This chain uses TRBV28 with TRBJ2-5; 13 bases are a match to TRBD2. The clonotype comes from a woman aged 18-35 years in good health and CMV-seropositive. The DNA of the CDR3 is TGTGCCAGCAGTTCGTACGGGACTAGCGGGAAAGAGACCCAGTACTTC. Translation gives CASSSYGTSGKETQYF.